Sequencing of this T cell receptor (beta chain) was carried out in a study of T cell repertoires in cytomegalovirus infection. Study-wide context: As its CMV epitopes, the study selected recently identified HLA-C-restricted and well-studied HLA-B-restricted targets. It was the public TCR beta signatures that indicated both CMV infection and matching HLA type.

Study-level findings and limits: The ex vivo response was dominated by HLA-C-restricted CMV-specific TCR beta clonotypes. Adding up the frequency of public TCR beta families identified people who carried CMV plus the relevant HLA.

TCRdb reprocessed the reads with MiXCR, giving one entry per CDR3 protein. Counted here are roughly 310,000 distinct CDR3 sequences, 25% to 30% occurring once; the ten biggest clones make up around 18%. A word on this clonotype: Its antigen is not known.

Germline V gene lookup returns CDR1 LGHNA and CDR2 YNFKEQ. J was trimmed by 2 bases and V by 5 bases; bases with no gene match: 10. CDR3 size: 17 residues. The chain has TRBV4-2 and TRBJ1-4; 8 bases match TRBD1. Material: cultured PBMCs, obtained from culture after CMV antigen stimulation. The clonotype was recovered from a human donor in good health (CMV status not recorded). Some clones in this sample may be carry-over from other donors' samples. CDR3 coding DNA: TGTGCCAGCAGCGGCCGGGACAGGCTGAGGACTAATGAAAAACTGTTTTTT. Translating it yields CASSGRDRLRTNEKLFF.